These 22 T cell receptor beta chains originate from one sample sequenced in a study of persistence of HIV-infected CD4 T cells (dated by TCRdb to between 2020 and 2021). Antigen specificity for these receptors is unknown. The meaning of the sample's treatment or condition label: suppressive antiretroviral therapy. Cells were stimulated with lysates of CMV-infected fibroblasts at approximately 9 ug/mL. Memory populations depleted of antigen-responding cells were obtained by sorting nonresponding CD40L-negative CD69-negative CD45RO-high memory CD4+ T cells. The immunoSEQ hsTCRB assay version 4, run in survey mode, was used to sequence TCRbeta repertoires from genomic DNA. Imported from immuneACCESS, the table was reduced by TCRdb to in-frame sequences with V and J called. These copies leave out some clones; in studies compared against another copy, an unresolved V gene accounts for under half, and the cause of the remainder is not known. The sample table lists roughly 34,000 clones, roughly 82% of them with a count of one. The ten top clones hold under 8% of the sample.

Sequencing was performed on CD4+ T cells sorted from PBMCs after approximately 18-hour stimulation, taken from a patient who received antiretroviral therapy. This sample's cell subset or site label indicates: CD40L-CD69- CD45RO-high memory CD4 T cells not responding to CMV lysate. The receptor source for this set is an adult woman with HIV who was CMV-seropositive.

CDR3 sequence reads: CASSLSGLASYEQYF. The CDR3 coding sequence is TGTGCCAGCAGTTTATCGGGGCTAGCGTCCTACGAGCAGTACTTC. The V call is TRBV27, the J call TRBJ2-7; tentatively, D is TRBD2 (6 bases). The germline V gene encodes CDR1 MNHEY and CDR2 SMNVEV (reference sequence). The ends were cut back, 0 bases at V and 1 base at J, with 10 bases in the middle. The CDR3 is 15 residues long.

The CDR3 here is CASSSRTGLGSPLHF. The CDR3, as DNA: TGTGCCAGCAGTAGCCGGACAGGGTTGGGGTCACCCCTCCACTTT. This chain links TRBV27 with TRBJ1-6; the match to TRBD1 covers 8 bases. CDR1 is MNHEY, CDR2 SMNVEV, per germline (reference sequence). V shed 5 bases and J 10 bases; nucleotides not matched to a gene: 10. This CDR3 comprises 15 residues.

The V call is TRBV5-1, the J call TRBJ1-3; a possible D gene is TRBD1 (6 bases). Trimming cost V 2 bases and J 2 bases, with 11 bases left between them. Germline lookup yields CDR1 SGHRS and CDR2 YFSETQ. The CDR3 runs 15 residues. CDR3 sequence: CASSLTGSPGNTIYF. The CDR3 bases are TGCGCCAGCAGCTTAACAGGGTCGCCTGGAAACACCATATATTTT.

This clone was found a few times. The chain is built from TRBV27 and TRBJ1-2, with 7 positions matching TRBD1. With V trimmed by 3 bases and J by 8 bases, 9 bases remained unmatched. Germline V CDR1 and CDR2: MNHEY, SMNVEV (reference sequence). This CDR3 contains 14 residues. CDR3 region: CASSFLQGSSGYTF. The DNA for the CDR3 is TGTGCCAGCAGTTTTCTACAGGGGTCGTCAGGCTACACCTTC.

This clone was observed a few times. The chain links TRBV21-1 to TRBJ2-5; TRBD2 is taken as the D call from the table, unchecked against the DNA. TRBV21-1 is given as a pseudogene. CDR3 length equals 15 residues. The CDR3 loop is CASSKAGGNQETQYF. The CDR3 region has the DNA TGTGCCAGCAGCAAAGCCGGGGGGAACCAAGAGACCCAGTACTTC.

This rearrangement joins TRBV5-1 to TRBJ2-1; 11 nucleotides match TRBD2. From germline, CDR1 is SGHRS and CDR2 YFSETQ. V lost 1 base, J lost 0 bases, and 3 bases stayed unmatched. This CDR3 spans 17 amino acids. This CDR3 reads CASSLLLAGDSYNEQFF. In DNA, the CDR3 is TGCGCCAGCAGCTTGTTACTAGCGGGGGACTCCTACAATGAGCAGTTCTTC.

The rearrangement joins TRBV19 to TRBJ2-5; a weak D match, TRBD1 (6 bases). V dropped 4 bases and J dropped 5 bases, with 11 bases sitting between them. This CDR3 comprises 13 residues. From germline, CDR1 is LNHDA and CDR2 SQIVND (reference sequence). CDR3 nucleotides: TGTGCCAGTAGTAACAGGGCGGCGGAGACCCAGTACTTC. Translated, it gives CASSNRAAETQYF.

The J gene is TRBJ2-7, the V gene TRBV5-5; the D is unclear. This CDR3 comprises 15 residues. With 3 bases removed from V and 1 base from J, the gap between germline ends came to 14 bases. CDR1 and CDR2 from the germline V gene are SGHKS and YYEKEE (reference sequence). This chain's CDR3 is CASSSPQRLSYEQYF. The CDR3 DNA reads as TGTGCCAGCAGCTCCCCCCAGAGGCTTTCCTACGAGCAGTACTTC. The entire variable domain, with the rest obtained from reference TRBV5-5 and TRBJ2-7, is as follows: DAGVTQSPTHLIKTRGQQVTLRCSPISGHKSVSWYQQVLGQGPQFIFQYYEKEERGRGNFPDRFSARQFPNYSSELNVNALLLGDSALYLCASSSPQRLSYEQYFGPGTRLTVT.

J is TRBJ1-1 and V is TRBV28; D remains unclear. Germline V gene sequence: CDR1 MDHEN, CDR2 SYDVKM. The CDR3 has 12 residues. V lost 5 bases to trimming and J lost 1 base, with 5 bases between them. The CDR3 is CASSPPNTEAFF. For the CDR3, the DNA is TGTGCCAGCAGTCCCCCGAACACTGAAGCTTTCTTT.

The rearrangement uses TRBV28 and TRBJ2-3; 8 nucleotides align to TRBD1. CDR1 MDHEN and CDR2 SYDVKM come from the germline V gene. The CDR3 has 18 amino acids. The junction had 9 bases not matched to a gene; V was cut back by 1 base and J by 0 bases. The CDR3, as DNA: TGTGCCAGCAGTTTATCAGGGGGCCTAGGATCTAGCACAGATACGCAGTATTTT. Translating it yields CASSLSGGLGSSTDTQYF. The variable domain in full, with the rest retrieved from reference TRBV28 and TRBJ2-3, is DVKVTQSSRYLVKRTGEKVFLECVQDMDHENMFWYRQDPGLGLRLIYFSYDVKMKEKGDIPEGYSVSREKKERFSLILESASTNQTSMYLCASSLSGGLGSSTDTQYFGPGTRLTVL.

The V gene is TRBV19, the J gene TRBJ1-2, with a possible D match to TRBD1 (5 bases). Looked up from germline, CDR1 is LNHDA and CDR2 is SQIVND (reference sequence). V was clipped by 5 bases and J by 3 bases, with 22 bases between them. CDR3 length: 17 amino acids. CDR3 region: CASSSRSGTGVDYGYTF. The CDR3 nucleotides read TGTGCCAGTAGTTCAAGATCCGGGACGGGGGTTGACTATGGCTACACCTTC.

CDR3 nucleotide sequence: TGTGCCAGCTCACCCCTGAGTGCGCTCACAGATACGCAGTATTTT. It codes for CASSPLSALTDTQYF. V gene TRBV18 combines with J gene TRBJ2-3; no definite D call. Between the trimmed V and J ends, which lost 3 bases and 2 bases, there was a span of 12 bases. This CDR3 comprises 15 residues. Germline CDR1 is KGHSH and CDR2 is LQKENI.

The V call is TRBV21-1, the J call TRBJ2-7; no check of the table's D call, TRBD2, against the DNA was made. TRBV21-1 is noted as a pseudogene. The length of the CDR3 is 14 residues. The CDR3 DNA reads TGTGCCAGCTGGACTAGCGGGTATACCTACGAGCAGTACTTC. It codes for CASWTSGYTYEQYF.

This chain uses TRBV6-5 with TRBJ2-2, with D perhaps assigned TRBD1 or TRBD2 (5 bases each). The CDR3 is 16 residues long. CDR1 and CDR2 (germline): MNHEY, SVGAGI. The V gene lost 0 bases and the J gene lost 3 bases, with 11 bases spanning the gap. CDR3 residues: CASSYSWGTDTGELFF. CDR3 nucleotides: TGTGCCAGCAGTTACTCTTGGGGGACGGACACCGGGGAGCTGTTTTTT.

This clone was counted a few times. This rearrangement joins TRBV7-2 to TRBJ2-7; D not resolved. Germline loops: CDR1 SGHTA, CDR2 FQGNSA. V gave up 1 base and J gave up 6 bases, with 10 bases separating them. This CDR3 comprises 13 residues. CDR3 loop: CASSLGFSAEQYF. DNA for the CDR3: TGTGCCAGCAGCTTAGGATTTTCCGCCGAGCAGTACTTC.

The chain's CDR3 is CASSERYMNTEAFF. Written as DNA, the CDR3 is TGTGCCAGCAGTGAAAGGTACATGAACACTGAAGCTTTCTTT. The V and J genes are TRBV6-1 and TRBJ1-1; D gene ambiguous. The CDR3 extends over 14 amino acids. The V end lost 2 bases, the J end lost 0 bases, and 7 bases lay between the germline ends. Germline CDR1 is MNHNS and CDR2 is SASEGT.

CDR3 coding DNA: TGTGCCAGCAGCCCCCGGTTGGGACAGGGGGCCCTCGGGAACACCATATATTTT. Protein product: CASSPRLGQGALGNTIYF. The chain employs TRBV7-8 and TRBJ1-3; 12 bases align to TRBD1. V was clipped by 5 bases and J by 7 bases; unmatched bases: 15. The CDR3 runs to 18 residues. In germline, CDR1 is SGHVS, CDR2 FQNEAQ.

The CDR3 DNA is TGTGCCAGCTCACCGAAACAGATCACAGATACGCAGTATTTT. Translating it yields CASSPKQITDTQYF. This sequence joins TRBV18 and TRBJ2-3; D uncertain. The CDR3 totals 14 residues. V dropped 3 bases and J dropped 2 bases, with 9 bases sitting between them. Germline CDR1 KGHSH, CDR2 LQKENI. The variable domain in full, completed from reference TRBV18 and TRBJ2-3, reads NAGVMQNPRHLVRRRGQEARLRCSPMKGHSHVYWYRQLPEEGLKFMVYLQKENIIDESGMPKERFSAEFPKEGPSILRIQQVVRGDSAAYFCASSPKQITDTQYFGPGTRLTVL.

The chain carries TRBV10-1 and TRBJ2-3; no firm D call. Trimming stripped 3 bases from V and 2 bases from J, with 6 bases between. The CDR3 spans 13 residues. Germline V gene data show CDR1 as WNHNN and CDR2 as SYGVQD (reference sequence). The DNA for the CDR3 is TGCGCCAGCAGTGATTACTACACAGATACGCAGTATTTT. Translated: CASSDYYTDTQYF.

The rearrangement joins TRBV5-4 to TRBJ1-2; D remains unclear. V was shortened by 0 bases and J by 8 bases, with 11 bases between the two germline ends. From germline, CDR1 is SGHNT and CDR2 YYREEE (reference sequence). This CDR3 has 13 amino acids. DNA of the CDR3: TGTGCCAGCAGCTTGGTAGGGCTTGGAGGCTACACCTTC. Translated, it gives CASSLVGLGGYTF.

This clone came up a few times. This chain connects TRBV9 to TRBJ2-3, with 7 bases that match TRBD1. The germline V gene encodes CDR1 SGDLS and CDR2 YYNGEE. The CDR3 extends over 18 amino acids. Trimming took 0 bases from V and 0 from J; bases not matched to a gene: 10. CDR3 coding DNA: TGTGCCAGCAGCGTAGGTTCGGGGTGGACAGGTAGCACAGATACGCAGTATTTT. This codes for CASSVGSGWTGSTDTQYF.

In its sample, this clone was seen a few times. The V and J genes are TRBV21-1 and TRBJ2-7; the table names TRBD2, a call not compared with the DNA. TRBV21-1 is a recognized pseudogene. The CDR3 has 12 amino acids. This chain's CDR3 is CASSTPGYEQYF. The CDR3 bases are TGTGCCAGCAGCACCCCCGGCTACGAGCAGTACTTC.